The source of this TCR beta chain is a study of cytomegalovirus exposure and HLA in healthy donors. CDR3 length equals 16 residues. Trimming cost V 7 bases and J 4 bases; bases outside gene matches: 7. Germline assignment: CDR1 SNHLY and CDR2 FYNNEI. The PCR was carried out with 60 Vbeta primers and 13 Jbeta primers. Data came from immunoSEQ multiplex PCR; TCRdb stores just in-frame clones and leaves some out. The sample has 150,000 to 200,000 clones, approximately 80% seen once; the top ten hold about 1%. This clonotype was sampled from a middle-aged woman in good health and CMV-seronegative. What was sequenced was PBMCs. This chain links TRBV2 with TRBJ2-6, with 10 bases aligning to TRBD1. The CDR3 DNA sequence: TGTGCCAGCAATAGACAGGGGGCGCAAGGGGCCAACGTCCTGACTTTC. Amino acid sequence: CASNRQGAQGANVLTF.